Sequencing of this T cell receptor beta chain was carried out in a study of T-cell reconstitution after alpha-beta-depleted transplantation in children (dated by TCRdb to 2016 to 2017). With respect to the entire study: Using TCR repertoire profiling, the study quantitatively followed how T-cell immune reconstitution unfolded in children after TCRalphabeta/CD19-depleted allogeneic hematopoietic cell transplantation.

This clonotype was observed a few times. This clone's antigen is unknown. No much larger clone is present one base from it, and per-base qualities are unavailable. Libraries were built with PCR. For sequencing, an Illumina HiSeq 2500 was employed. TCR libraries were prepared with molecular barcoding, using unique molecular identifiers to normalize TCRbeta repertoire quantification. Using fastp trimming at Q25 and MiXCR clonotype assembly, TCRdb reanalyzed the public sequencing data and kept in-frame beta chains. When rows share a CDR3 protein, they turn into one entry using the most common DNA and genes. The sample contains 170,000 or so distinct CDR3 sequences, over 5.5% of them found a single time. Around 3% of the sample rests with the top ten. Trimming at the junction amounts to 1 base on V and 3 bases on J, and the germline ends lie 12 bases apart. The CDR1 and CDR2 encoded by the germline V gene (reference sequence) are LGHDT and YNNKEL. The CDR3 spans 15 residues, from the cysteine through the phenylalanine. Of the read, only the CDR3 DNA is kept; its 45 bases are in frame from base 1.

The source is a human donor who donated a stem cell graft to a child with Wiskott-Aldrich syndrome. The starting material was PBMCs from the stem cell graft donor, obtained from the stem cell graft. The V and J segments used are TRBV3-1 and TRBJ1-2; too little of a D gene remains to name it. The encoded CDR3 is CASSQGAGNHYGYTF. The bases read TGTGCCAGCAGCCAAGGTGCTGGGAATCACTATGGCTACACCTTC.